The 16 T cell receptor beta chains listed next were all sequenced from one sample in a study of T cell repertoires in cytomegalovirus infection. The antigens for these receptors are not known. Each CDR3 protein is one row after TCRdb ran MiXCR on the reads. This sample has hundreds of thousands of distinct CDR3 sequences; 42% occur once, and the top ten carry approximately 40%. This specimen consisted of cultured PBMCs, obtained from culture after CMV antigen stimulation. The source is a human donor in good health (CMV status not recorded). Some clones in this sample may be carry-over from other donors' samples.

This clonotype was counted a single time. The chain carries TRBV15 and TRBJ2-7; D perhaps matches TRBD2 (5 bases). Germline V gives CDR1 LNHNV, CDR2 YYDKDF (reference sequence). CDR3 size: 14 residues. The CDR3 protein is CGPRPARESYEQYF. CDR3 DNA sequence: TGTGGCCCAAGGCCCGCCCGGGAATCCTACGAGCAGTACTTC.

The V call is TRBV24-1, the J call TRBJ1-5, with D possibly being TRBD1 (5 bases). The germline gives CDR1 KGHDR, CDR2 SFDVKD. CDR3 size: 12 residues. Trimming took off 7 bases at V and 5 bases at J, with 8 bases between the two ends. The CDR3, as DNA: TGTGCCACCAGCCAAGGGGATCAGCCCCAGCATTTT. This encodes CATSQGDQPQHF.

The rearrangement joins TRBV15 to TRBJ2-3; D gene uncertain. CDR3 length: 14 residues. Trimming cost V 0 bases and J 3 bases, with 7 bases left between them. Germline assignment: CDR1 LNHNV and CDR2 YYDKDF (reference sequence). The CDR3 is CATSRDDLTDTQYF. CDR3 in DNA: TGTGCCACCAGCAGAGATGATCTAACAGATACGCAGTATTTT.

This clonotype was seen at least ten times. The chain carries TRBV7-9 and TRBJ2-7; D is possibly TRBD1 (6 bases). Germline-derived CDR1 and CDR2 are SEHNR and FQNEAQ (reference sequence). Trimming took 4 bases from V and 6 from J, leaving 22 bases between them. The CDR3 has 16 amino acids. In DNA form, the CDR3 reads TGTGCCAGCAGCTCGAACCGGGACAAGACATATGCCGAGCAGTACTTC. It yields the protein CASSSNRDKTYAEQYF.

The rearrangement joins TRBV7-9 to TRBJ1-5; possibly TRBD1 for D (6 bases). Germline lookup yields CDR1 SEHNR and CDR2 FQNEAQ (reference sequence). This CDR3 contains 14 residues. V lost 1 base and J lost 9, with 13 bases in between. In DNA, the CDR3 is TGTGCCAGCAGCTTAGAATCGTCCAGGGGGCCCCAGCATTTT. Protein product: CASSLESSRGPQHF.

In DNA form, the CDR3 reads TGTGCCAGCAGCCAAGATTTGGGTCTCTCGGAGACCCAGTACTTC. Protein: CASSQDLGLSETQYF. The V and J genes are TRBV4-2 and TRBJ2-5; D unresolved. V was cut by 0 bases and J by 5 bases, with 13 bases left in between. Germline V gives CDR1 LGHNA, CDR2 YNFKEQ. The CDR3 consists of 15 residues.

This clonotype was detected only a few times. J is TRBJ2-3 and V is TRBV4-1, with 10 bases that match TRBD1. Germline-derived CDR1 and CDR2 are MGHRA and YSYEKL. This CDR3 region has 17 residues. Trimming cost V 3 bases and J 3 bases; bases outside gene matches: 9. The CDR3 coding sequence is TGCGCCAGCAGCCAGATCGGACAGGGGGAGTCTACAGATACGCAGTATTTT. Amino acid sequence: CASSQIGQGESTDTQYF.

The CDR3 protein is CASSQDLAGGRNEQFF. The DNA of the CDR3 is TGTGCCAGCAGTCAAGATTTAGCGGGGGGGCGCAATGAGCAGTTCTTC. The chain recombines TRBV6-6 with TRBJ2-1; 11 bases are shared with TRBD2. V shed 5 bases and J 6 bases; nucleotides not matched to a gene: 9. The CDR3 has 16 amino acids. Germline CDR1 is MNHNY and CDR2 is SVGAGI (reference sequence).

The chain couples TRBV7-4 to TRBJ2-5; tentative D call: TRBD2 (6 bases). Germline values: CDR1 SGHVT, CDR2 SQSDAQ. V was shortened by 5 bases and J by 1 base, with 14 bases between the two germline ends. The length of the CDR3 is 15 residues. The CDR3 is CASSPSSGLQETQYF. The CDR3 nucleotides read TGTGCCAGCAGCCCGAGTAGCGGCCTCCAAGAGACCCAGTACTTC.

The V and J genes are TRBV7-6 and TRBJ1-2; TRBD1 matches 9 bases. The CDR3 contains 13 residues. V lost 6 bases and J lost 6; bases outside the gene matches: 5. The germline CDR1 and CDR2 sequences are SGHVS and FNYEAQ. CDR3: CASRPTGGDGYTF. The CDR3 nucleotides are TGTGCCAGCAGACCGACAGGGGGGGATGGCTACACCTTC.

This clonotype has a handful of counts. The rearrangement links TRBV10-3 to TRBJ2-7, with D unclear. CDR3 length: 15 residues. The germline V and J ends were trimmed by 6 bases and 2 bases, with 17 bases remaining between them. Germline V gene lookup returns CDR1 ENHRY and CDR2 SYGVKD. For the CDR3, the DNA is TGTGCCATCAGCGAAACCATAACAGTGACCTACGAGCAGTACTTC. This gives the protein CAISETITVTYEQYF.

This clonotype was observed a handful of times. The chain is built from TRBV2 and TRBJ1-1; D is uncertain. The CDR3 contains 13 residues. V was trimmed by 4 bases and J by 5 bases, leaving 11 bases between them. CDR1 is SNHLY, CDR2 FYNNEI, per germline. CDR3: CASSAGGRTEAFF. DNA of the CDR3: TGTGCCAGCAGTGCGGGCGGGAGGACTGAAGCTTTCTTT.

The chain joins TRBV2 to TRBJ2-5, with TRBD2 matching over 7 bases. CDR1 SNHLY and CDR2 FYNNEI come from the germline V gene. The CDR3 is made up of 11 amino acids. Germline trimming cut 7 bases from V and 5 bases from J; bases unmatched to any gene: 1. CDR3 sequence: CASNGGETQYF. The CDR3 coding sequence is TGTGCCAGCAACGGGGGGGAGACCCAGTACTTC.

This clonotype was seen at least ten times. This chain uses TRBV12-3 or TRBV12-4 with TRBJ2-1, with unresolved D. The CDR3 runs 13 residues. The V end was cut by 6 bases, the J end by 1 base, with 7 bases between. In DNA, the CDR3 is TGTGCCAGCAGGGCAGTGTCCTACAATGAGCAGTTCTTC. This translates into CASRAVSYNEQFF.

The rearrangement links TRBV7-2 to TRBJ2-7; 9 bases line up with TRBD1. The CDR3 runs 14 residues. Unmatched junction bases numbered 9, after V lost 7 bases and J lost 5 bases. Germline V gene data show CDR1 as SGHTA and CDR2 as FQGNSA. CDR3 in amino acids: CASKGQGRFHEQYF. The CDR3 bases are TGTGCCAGCAAAGGACAGGGGAGGTTTCACGAGCAGTACTTC.

The CDR3 here is CASSMDGGAYEQYF. For the CDR3, the DNA is TGTGCCAGCAGCATGGACGGGGGAGCTTACGAGCAGTACTTC. V is TRBV7-9 and J is TRBJ2-7, with D possibly TRBD2 on 6 matching bases. This CDR3 region has 14 residues. V dropped 5 bases and J dropped 4 bases, with 15 bases sitting between them. Germline CDR1 is SEHNR and CDR2 is FQNEAQ (reference sequence).